This T cell receptor (beta chain) came from a study of OX40 agonist ivuxolimab in advanced cancers. The CDR3 consists of 14 residues. Germline lookup yields CDR1 SGHDT and CDR2 YYEEEE. V shed 2 bases and J shed 2 bases, with 11 bases lying between them. The assay was immunoSEQ multiplex PCR, and TCRdb's table has in-frame clones only and misses some. Of some 20,000 clones listed, about 86% are singletons. As for this clone: Antigen unknown.

Study conclusions and caveats: Among some nonresponders, normalized T-cell clonal expansion was also low.

Collection of blood occurred at baseline, at cycle 4 day 1, and at cycle 7 day 1. The sample was CD4+ or CD8+ T cells sorted from blood, taken in a trial of the OX40 agonist ivuxolimab. This TCR came from an adult with an advanced solid tumor such as melanoma, head and neck, liver or kidney cancer. The V call is TRBV5-6, the J call TRBJ2-7; D perhaps matches TRBD1 (7 bases). CDR3 nucleotides: TGTGCCAGCAGCTTTGGCAGGGGGGCCTACGAGCAGTACTTC. It specifies CASSFGRGAYEQYF. Variable domain in full (rest from reference TRBV5-6 and TRBJ2-7): DAGVTQSPTHLIKTRGQQVTLRCSPKSGHDTVSWYQQALGQGPQFIFQYYEEEERQRGNFPDRFSGHQFPNYSSELNVNALLLGDSALYLCASSFGRGAYEQYFGPGTRLTVT.